This T cell receptor (beta chain) came from a study of blood T cell repertoires in COVID-19. Study as a whole: Sites in the United States, Italy and Spain provided acute and convalescent COVID-19 samples. T cells, B-cell-depleted T cells, or PBMCs provided the cDNA or gDNA that served as material.

Germline values: CDR1 SEHNR, CDR2 FQNEAQ (reference sequence). The CDR3 contains 14 residues. Trimming stripped 3 bases from V and 5 bases from J, with 11 bases between. In the original workflow: From reference gene primer amplification, estimates of nucleated cell counts were derived. TCRdb keeps only in-frame clones here, not all; method: immunoSEQ multiplex PCR. The V and J calls and clone size were taken over from that table, and D and trimming were inferred from the DNA. This table has about 79,000 clones, about 87% appearing once. The sequence was obtained from a man between 45 and 60 years old with active COVID-19. Specimen: peripheral blood. The V gene is TRBV7-9, the J gene TRBJ2-1, with D possibly matching TRBD1 (6 bases). The CDR3 sequence is CASSLRTANNEQFF. In DNA form, the CDR3 reads TGTGCCAGCAGCTTGAGGACAGCCAACAATGAGCAGTTCTTC.